The 15 T cell receptor beta chains in this list originate from one sample, sequenced in a study of shared clonotypes between healthy human individuals. This table comes from immunoSEQ multiplex PCR, and its TCRdb copy is limited to in-frame clones, with some not included. Counted here are around 580,000 clones, roughly 98% occurring once; the ten biggest clones make up 0.3%. Positive CCR7 selection of CD45RO-negative cells yielded the naive CD8 cells, and terminally differentiated effector memory CD45RA+ cells were excluded. Input material: naive CD8+ T cells sorted from blood. The origin of the receptors is a man under 40 in good health.

This chain joins TRBV7-8 and TRBJ1-5; D gene unclear. V shed 4 bases and J shed 6 bases, with 16 bases lying between them. The CDR3 loop spans 15 amino acids. Looked up from germline, CDR1 is SGHVS and CDR2 is FQNEAQ. In nucleotides, the CDR3 is TGTGCCAGCAGCTCGGAGGTGGATTTGGGTCAGCCCCAGCATTTT. This translates into CASSSEVDLGQPQHF.

This rearrangement joins TRBV10-3 to TRBJ1-4; D perhaps matches TRBD1 (6 bases). Per the germline V gene, CDR1 is ENHRY and CDR2 is SYGVKD. The CDR3 has 13 amino acids. Trimming left V 6 bases short and J 5 bases short, with 10 bases between. The CDR3 here is CAIREQGNEKLFF. CDR3 nucleotides: TGTGCCATCAGGGAACAGGGCAATGAAAAACTGTTTTTT.

The J gene is TRBJ2-7, the V gene TRBV6-1; D gene uncertain. Germline loops: CDR1 MNHNS, CDR2 SASEGT. The CDR3 length is 11 residues. The V end lost 0 bases, the J end lost 6 bases, and 3 bases lay between the germline ends. In nucleotides, the CDR3 is TGTGCCAGCAGTGAAGCCGCCGAGCAGTACTTC. This sequence encodes CASSEAAEQYF.

V gene TRBV5-1 combines with J gene TRBJ2-1; 9 bases map to TRBD2. This CDR3 spans 15 amino acids. Trimming at V came to 3 bases and at J to 2 bases, leaving 3 bases not matched to a gene. CDR1 is SGHRS and CDR2 is YFSETQ in the germline V gene. The CDR3 reads CASSSEREAYNEQFF. DNA for the CDR3: TGCGCCAGCAGCTCTGAGCGGGAGGCCTACAATGAGCAGTTCTTC.

The CDR3: CATSDLNTGELFF. CDR3 sequence (DNA): TGTGCCACCAGCGACCTGAACACCGGGGAGCTGTTTTTT. The chain is built from TRBV15 and TRBJ2-2; D is unresolved. The CDR3 is 13 residues long. CDR1 LNHNV and CDR2 YYDKDF come from the germline V gene (reference sequence). Trimming left V 5 bases short and J 1 base short, with 5 bases between.

The CDR3 spells CASSWGLGTGELFF. CDR3 sequence (DNA): TGTGCCAGCAGCTGGGGGCTGGGCACCGGGGAGCTGTTTTTT. The chain employs TRBV14 and TRBJ2-2; D is possibly TRBD1 (6 bases). Germline values: CDR1 SGHDN, CDR2 FVKESK. This CDR3 contains 14 residues. Trimming shortened V by 5 bases and J by 4 bases, and 11 bases separated the two germline ends.

The rearrangement links TRBV5-6 to TRBJ2-7; 7 positions match TRBD1. This CDR3 has 12 residues. CDR1 is SGHDT, CDR2 YYEEEE, per germline. J was trimmed by 7 bases and V by 8 bases; bases with no gene match: 9. CDR3 sequence: CARTTGSREQYF. In nucleotides, the CDR3 is TGTGCCAGGACGACAGGGTCCCGGGAGCAGTACTTC. Variable domain in full (rest from reference TRBV5-6 and TRBJ2-7): DAGVTQSPTHLIKTRGQQVTLRCSPKSGHDTVSWYQQALGQGPQFIFQYYEEEERQRGNFPDRFSGHQFPNYSSELNVNALLLGDSALYLCARTTGSREQYFGPGTRLTVT.

This sequence joins TRBV6-5 and TRBJ2-7; D gene ambiguous. The germline V and J ends were trimmed by 6 bases and 3 bases, with 15 bases remaining between them. The CDR3 is 14 amino acids. Germline loops: CDR1 MNHEY, CDR2 SVGAGI. CDR3 nucleotides: TGTGCCAGCAGCCCCTCGGACCGAGACTACGAGCAGTACTTC. Translation: CASSPSDRDYEQYF.

J is TRBJ2-5 and V is TRBV6-5, with TRBD2 matching 13 bases. The CDR3 totals 15 residues. With V trimmed by 4 bases and J by 2 bases, 1 base remained unmatched. Germline V gene data show CDR1 as MNHEY and CDR2 as SVGAGI. The chain's CDR3 is CASSLGLAGQETQYF. The CDR3 DNA reads TGTGCCAGCAGTTTGGGACTAGCGGGACAAGAGACCCAGTACTTC.

Only one count was recorded for this clone. The V call is TRBV6-5, the J call TRBJ2-3; D ambiguous. Germline loops: CDR1 MNHEY, CDR2 SVGAGI. V was trimmed by 4 bases and J by 4 bases, leaving 12 bases between them. The CDR3 is 14 residues long. CDR3 sequence: CASSSVTVSDTQYF. CDR3 DNA sequence: TGTGCCAGCAGTTCCGTGACTGTGTCAGATACGCAGTATTTT.

V is TRBV4-3 and J is TRBJ2-2; D is perhaps TRBD2 (5 bases). Looked up from germline, CDR1 is LGHNA and CDR2 is YSLEER. The CDR3 consists of 16 residues. V was clipped by 0 bases and J by 6 bases, with 14 bases between them. The CDR3: CASSQDFDSGAGELFF. The CDR3 coding sequence is TGCGCCAGCAGCCAAGATTTTGACTCCGGGGCCGGGGAGCTGTTTTTT.

In DNA, the CDR3 is TGTGCCATCCTCTCCGGGACAGGGTCCAATGAGCAGTTCTTC. It specifies CAILSGTGSNEQFF. The chain combines TRBV10-3 with TRBJ2-1; 9 nucleotides agree with TRBD1. There are 14 residues in the CDR3. The germline gives CDR1 ENHRY, CDR2 SYGVKD. Trimming took 8 bases from V and 6 from J; bases not matched to a gene: 8.

V gene TRBV7-9 combines with J gene TRBJ2-7, with 9 bases lining up with TRBD2. This CDR3 is 13 amino acids long. Germline assignment: CDR1 SEHNR and CDR2 FQNEAQ (reference sequence). The V gene end was trimmed by 5 bases and the J gene end by 7 bases; junction bases not matched to a gene: 6. DNA of the CDR3: TGTGCCAGCAGCCCAGTAGCGGGAGCTGAGCAGTACTTC. Translated: CASSPVAGAEQYF.

This clone was recorded once. The V and J genes are TRBV15 and TRBJ2-3, with TRBD2 identical over 7 bases. Germline CDR1 reads LNHNV; CDR2 reads YYDKDF (reference sequence). The CDR3 is made up of 13 amino acids. V lost 5 bases and J lost 5; bases outside the gene matches: 4. The CDR3 loop reads CATSGRVVDTQYF. As DNA, the CDR3 is TGTGCCACCAGCGGGAGGGTAGTAGATACGCAGTATTTT.

The genes are TRBV29-1 and TRBJ2-7, with D perhaps TRBD2 (6 bases). This CDR3 comprises 12 residues. V lost 4 bases and J lost 6, with 13 bases in between. Germline V gene lookup returns CDR1 SQVTM and CDR2 ANQGSEA. The DNA of the CDR3 is TGCAGCGTTGCGACGGGAGCGGCCGAGCAGTACTTC. Protein sequence: CSVATGAAEQYF.